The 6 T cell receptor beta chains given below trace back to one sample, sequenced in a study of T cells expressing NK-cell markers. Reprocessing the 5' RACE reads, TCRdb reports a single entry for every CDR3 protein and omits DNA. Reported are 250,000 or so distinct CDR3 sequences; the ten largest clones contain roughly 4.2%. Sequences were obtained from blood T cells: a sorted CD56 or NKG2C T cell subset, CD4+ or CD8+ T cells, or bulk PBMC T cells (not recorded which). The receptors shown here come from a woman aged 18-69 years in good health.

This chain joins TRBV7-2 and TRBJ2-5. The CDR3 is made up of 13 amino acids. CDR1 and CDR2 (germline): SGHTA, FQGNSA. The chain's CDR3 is CASSLRRQETQYF. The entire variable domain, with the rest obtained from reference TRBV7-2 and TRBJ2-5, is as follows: GAGVSQSPSNKVTEKGKDVELRCDPISGHTALYWYRQSLGQGLEFLIYFQGNSAPDKSGLPSDRFSAERTGGSVSTLTIQRTQQEDSAVYLCASSLRRQETQYFGPGTRLLVL.

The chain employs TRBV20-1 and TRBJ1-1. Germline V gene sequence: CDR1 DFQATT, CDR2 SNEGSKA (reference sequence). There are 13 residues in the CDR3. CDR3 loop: CSAREYKNTEAFF.

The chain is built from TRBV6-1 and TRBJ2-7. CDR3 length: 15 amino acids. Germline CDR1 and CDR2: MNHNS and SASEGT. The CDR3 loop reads CASSEIKGRAYEQYF.

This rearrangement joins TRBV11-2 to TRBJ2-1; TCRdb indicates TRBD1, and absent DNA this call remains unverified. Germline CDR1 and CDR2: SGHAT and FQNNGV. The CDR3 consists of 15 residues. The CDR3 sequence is CASSLSGQGAVEQFF.

CDR3 in amino acids: CASSQWGPYTEAFF. The V call is TRBV3-1, the J call TRBJ1-1. The CDR3 consists of 14 residues. From germline, CDR1 is LGHDT and CDR2 YNNKEL (reference sequence).

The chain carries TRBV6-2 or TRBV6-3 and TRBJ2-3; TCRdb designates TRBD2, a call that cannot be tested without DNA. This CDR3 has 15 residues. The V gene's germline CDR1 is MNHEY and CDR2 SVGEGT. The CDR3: CASSYSLGGPDTQYF.